This entry is about one T cell receptor beta chain. Repertoires were generated with immunoSEQ multiplex PCR, while TCRdb's copy carries only in-frame clones and drops some. The data contain roughly 60,000 clones, 85% of them singletons. Germline lookup yields CDR1 SGHAT and CDR2 FQNNGV. The CDR3 covers 16 residues. The ends were cut back, 4 bases at V and 2 bases at J, with 18 bases in the middle. The data stem from a study of OX40 agonist ivuxolimab in advanced cancers. Study background: The dose-escalation cohort was over 65% male, with a mean age of 60 years, ranging roughly 20 to 90. Anti-PD-1, anti-PD-L1 or anti-CTLA-4 therapy given earlier was allowed, and approximately 43% had some.

Baseline, cycle 4 day 1, and cycle 7 day 1 were the blood sampling points. This sequence joins TRBV11-2 and TRBJ2-7; a weak D match, TRBD2 (5 bases). Sequenced here: CD4+ or CD8+ T cells sorted from blood, sampled in a trial of the OX40 agonist ivuxolimab. The sequence derives from an adult with an advanced solid tumor such as melanoma, head and neck, liver or kidney cancer. The CDR3: CASSSLTGPEAYEQYF. CDR3 coding DNA: TGTGCCAGCAGCTCCTTAACCGGCCCGGAGGCCTACGAGCAGTACTTC.